This passage covers 29 T cell receptor beta chains from one sample sequenced in a study of blood T cell repertoires in COVID-19. Repertoires were generated with immunoSEQ multiplex PCR, while TCRdb's copy carries only in-frame clones and drops some. Of about 200,000 clones listed, 75% to 90% were seen once; the top ten hold around 5.1%. Sequencing input: peripheral blood. Receptor source: a human donor in a cohort sampled during active COVID-19.

The genes are TRBV2 and TRBJ2-1; TRBD2 agrees at 8 bases. Germline values: CDR1 SNHLY, CDR2 FYNNEI. CDR3 length equals 14 residues. V trimming: 8 bases; J trimming: 7 bases; junction bases outside the gene matches: 10. The CDR3: CASVNRLATNEQFF. For the CDR3, the DNA is TGTGCCAGCGTAAATAGACTAGCGACGAATGAGCAGTTCTTC.

The genes are TRBV11-2 and TRBJ2-3; 11 bases align to TRBD2. The CDR3 spans 15 residues. Trimming cost V 5 bases and J 5 bases; bases outside gene matches: 6. Germline V lookup: CDR1 SGHAT, CDR2 FQNNGV. The CDR3 DNA reads TGTGCCAGCAGCGCCCTAGCGGGAGGTATAGATACGCAGTATTTT. It translates to CASSALAGGIDTQYF.

This clone was picked up one time. The genes are TRBV6-5 and TRBJ2-1; no definite D call. Germline V gene sequence: CDR1 MNHEY, CDR2 SVGAGI. The V end was cut by 6 bases, the J end by 6 bases, with 12 bases between. The CDR3 has 13 residues. CDR3: CASSASFRNEQFF. CDR3 bases: TGTGCCAGCAGCGCGTCATTCCGCAATGAGCAGTTCTTC.

This clone has only a few counts. The chain couples TRBV28 to TRBJ2-3; maybe TRBD2 (5 bases). The germline CDR1 and CDR2 sequences are MDHEN and SYDVKM. This CDR3 region has 16 residues. The V end was cut by 5 bases, the J end by 0 bases, with 15 bases between. The CDR3 loop reads CASSQLLAVSTDTQYF. The CDR3 DNA follows: TGTGCCAGCAGTCAACTCCTAGCAGTTAGCACAGATACGCAGTATTTT.

This rearrangement joins TRBV28 to TRBJ2-7, with D uncertain. The CDR3 extends over 13 amino acids. Trimming left V 5 bases short and J 6 bases short, with 14 bases between. Germline V lookup: CDR1 MDHEN, CDR2 SYDVKM. The CDR3 spells CASSPPSVGEQYF. The CDR3 DNA reads as TGTGCCAGCAGTCCCCCCTCAGTTGGCGAGCAGTACTTC.

The chain links TRBV4-1 to TRBJ2-1; tentative D call: TRBD2 (6 bases). Germline-derived CDR1 and CDR2 are MGHRA and YSYEKL. CDR3 length: 14 residues. V was pared by 3 bases and J by 9 bases, with 15 bases between. The CDR3 reads CASSQGPSVVEQFF. CDR3 DNA sequence: TGCGCCAGCAGCCAGGGGCCTAGCGTGGTTGAGCAGTTCTTC.

The rearrangement links TRBV28 to TRBJ1-1; a weak D match, TRBD1 (5 bases). CDR1 is MDHEN and CDR2 is SYDVKM in the germline V gene. The CDR3 spans 14 residues. V was cut by 3 bases and J by 4 bases, with 12 bases left in between. Here the CDR3 DNA reads TGTGCCAGCAGTTTCGGAGGGACCGTCACTGAAGCTTTCTTT. Protein: CASSFGGTVTEAFF. The variable domain in full, completed from reference TRBV28 and TRBJ1-1, reads DVKVTQSSRYLVKRTGEKVFLECVQDMDHENMFWYRQDPGLGLRLIYFSYDVKMKEKGDIPEGYSVSREKKERFSLILESASTNQTSMYLCASSFGGTVTEAFFGQGTRLTVV.

This chain joins TRBV11-2 and TRBJ1-2; no firm D call. CDR3 size: 13 residues. Germline V CDR1 and CDR2: SGHAT, FQNNGV. V lost 0 bases and J lost 8, with 10 bases in between. In DNA, the CDR3 is TGTGCCAGCAGCTTAGAGACTATCGGGGGCTACACCTTC. It yields the protein CASSLETIGGYTF.

This clone appeared once. A read error is likely here: a far larger clone is one base away. The chain joins TRBV6-5 to TRBJ2-5; 7 nucleotides line up with TRBD1. V was pared by 5 bases and J by 1 base, with 4 bases of the junction left unmatched. This CDR3 spans 14 amino acids. In germline, CDR1 is MNHEY, CDR2 SVGAGI. CDR3 coding DNA: TGTGCCAGCAGTCTCCGGGACAGCCAAGAGACCCAGTACTTC. Protein sequence: CASSLRDSQETQYF.

The chain employs TRBV24-1 and TRBJ2-7, with 8 bases lining up with TRBD1. Germline V lookup: CDR1 KGHDR, CDR2 SFDVKD. The V and J ends lost 4 bases and 7 bases, in that order; junction bases with no gene match: 5. CDR3 length equals 13 residues. CDR3 protein: CATSDPDRAEQYF. CDR3 in DNA: TGTGCCACCAGTGACCCGGACAGGGCTGAGCAGTACTTC.

The rearrangement joins TRBV7-2 to TRBJ2-1, with 7 bases lining up with TRBD2. Germline assignment: CDR1 SGHTA and CDR2 FQGNSA. V shed 0 bases and J 7 bases; nucleotides not matched to a gene: 9. CDR3 length: 16 amino acids. CDR3 bases: TGTGCCAGCAGCTTAGCGCGGAGCGGGACTCGGAATGAGCAGTTCTTC. It translates to CASSLARSGTRNEQFF.

The chain is built from TRBV19 and TRBJ2-7; 10 bases fit TRBD1. The CDR3 spans 15 residues. V shed 8 bases, J shed 6 bases, and the junction held 13 bases outside the gene matches. Looked up from germline, CDR1 is LNHDA and CDR2 is SQIVND (reference sequence). The CDR3 loop reads CASDQPGQGIVEQYF. The DNA of the CDR3 is TGTGCCAGTGACCAACCGGGACAGGGGATAGTCGAGCAGTACTTC.

The chain uses TRBV4-2 and TRBJ1-3, with 7 bases lining up with TRBD1. Looked up from germline, CDR1 is LGHNA and CDR2 is YNFKEQ. J lost 2 bases, V lost 3 bases, and 7 bases had no gene match. CDR3 length: 16 amino acids. CDR3 coding DNA: TGTGCCAGCAGCCACCGACAGGGAGTCGCTGGAAACACCATATATTTT. Its translation: CASSHRQGVAGNTIYF.

The V and J genes are TRBV14 and TRBJ2-4; no firm D call. The CDR3 runs to 14 residues. V was pared by 4 bases and J by 3 bases, with 10 bases between. Looked up from germline, CDR1 is SGHDN and CDR2 is FVKESK. The chain's CDR3 is CASSLSGFKNIQYF. CDR3 coding DNA: TGTGCCAGCAGCCTATCAGGATTCAAAAACATTCAGTACTTC.

This clone was picked up a small number of times. The chain combines TRBV28 with TRBJ1-1, with a weak D call TRBD1 (6 bases). The germline V gene encodes CDR1 MDHEN and CDR2 SYDVKM. Trimming took 6 bases from V and 11 from J, leaving 19 bases between them. CDR3 length: 13 amino acids. The CDR3: CASSLTGHVGAFF. DNA for the CDR3: TGTGCCAGCAGCCTCACAGGGCACGTTGGGGCTTTCTTT.

V gene TRBV27 combines with J gene TRBJ1-1, with 9 nucleotides matching TRBD1. CDR1 is MNHEY and CDR2 is SMNVEV in the germline V gene (reference sequence). There are 15 residues in the CDR3. Unmatched junction bases numbered 7, after V lost 3 bases and J lost 5 bases. This chain's CDR3 is CASSFSGTGRTEAFF. CDR3 bases: TGTGCCAGCAGTTTCTCCGGGACAGGGAGGACTGAAGCTTTCTTT.

The chain uses TRBV7-9 and TRBJ2-3; 11 bases line up with TRBD2. Germline values: CDR1 SEHNR, CDR2 FQNEAQ (reference sequence). Trimming removed 11 bases from V and 5 bases from J; junction bases left unmatched: 6. The CDR3 is 13 residues long. This chain's CDR3 is CAGRLAGRDTQYF. Here the CDR3 DNA reads TGTGCCGGAAGACTAGCGGGAAGAGATACGCAGTATTTT.

This chain links TRBV28 with TRBJ2-7, with 7 positions matching TRBD2. The V gene's germline CDR1 is MDHEN and CDR2 SYDVKM. With V trimmed by 6 bases and J by 3 bases, 14 bases remained unmatched. CDR3 size: 16 residues. The CDR3 reads CASSPWEGPGVYEQYF. The CDR3 DNA reads as TGTGCCAGCAGCCCATGGGAGGGACCGGGGGTCTACGAGCAGTACTTC.

This chain joins TRBV7-8 and TRBJ1-6, with 11 bases fitting TRBD1. Germline CDR1 and CDR2: SGHVS and FQNEAQ. The CDR3 loop spans 15 amino acids. Trimming took 6 bases from V and 10 from J; bases not matched to a gene: 8. CDR3 sequence: CASSPGTGGKSPLHF. CDR3 sequence (DNA): TGTGCCAGCAGTCCCGGGACAGGGGGGAAATCACCCCTCCACTTT.

The gene calls are TRBV6-4 and TRBJ2-7; D gene unclear. Deletions cut 8 bases from V and 1 base from J, with 15 bases between. Germline assignment: CDR1 MRHNA and CDR2 SNTAGT. The CDR3 sequence is 14 residues long. CDR3 sequence reads: CASFRAITSYEQYF. DNA for the CDR3: TGTGCCAGCTTTCGCGCAATAACTTCCTACGAGCAGTACTTC.

The chain is built from TRBV6-6 and TRBJ2-7; 7 bases line up with TRBD1. V dropped 5 bases and J dropped 3; count of bases not matched to a gene: 7. CDR3 size: 14 residues. Per germline, CDR1 MNHNY and CDR2 SVGAGI (reference sequence). CDR3 loop: CASSTTAGGYEQYF. CDR3 DNA sequence: TGTGCCAGCAGTACTACCGCAGGGGGCTACGAGCAGTACTTC.

The V gene is TRBV15, the J gene TRBJ2-7; maybe TRBD2 (5 bases). V gave up 0 bases and J gave up 0 bases, with 15 bases separating them. CDR1 and CDR2 from the germline V gene are LNHNV and YYDKDF (reference sequence). This CDR3 has 17 residues. In DNA, the CDR3 is TGTGCCACCAGCAGAGATAACCTAGCTCGGAGCTCCTACGAGCAGTACTTC. Translation gives CATSRDNLARSSYEQYF.

The genes are TRBV27 and TRBJ2-7; 11 positions agree with TRBD2. The CDR3 sequence is 14 residues long. Germline CDR1 is MNHEY and CDR2 is SMNVEV (reference sequence). J lost 3 bases, V lost 5 bases, and 3 bases had no gene match. Here the CDR3 reads CASSLLAGGYEQYF. The CDR3 DNA reads TGTGCCAGCAGTCTCCTAGCGGGAGGCTACGAGCAGTACTTC.

The chain recombines TRBV5-8 with TRBJ1-1; D remains unclear. This CDR3 has 13 amino acids. CDR1 and CDR2 from the germline V gene are SGHTS and YDEGEE. The V end was cut by 0 bases, the J end by 6 bases, with 9 bases between. This CDR3 is CASSLAIEAEAFF. The CDR3 DNA is TGTGCCAGCAGCTTGGCTATTGAGGCTGAAGCTTTCTTT.

The V gene is TRBV5-4, the J gene TRBJ2-1, with 7 nucleotides matching TRBD2. After removal of 0 bases from V and 3 bases from J, the junction contained 3 bases not matched to a gene. Looked up from germline, CDR1 is SGHNT and CDR2 is YYREEE (reference sequence). This CDR3 has 15 amino acids. The CDR3 DNA reads as TGTGCCAGCAGCTTGGGGGGCGGGGGCTACAATGAGCAGTTCTTC. As protein: CASSLGGGGYNEQFF.

The chain links TRBV28 to TRBJ2-7, with 10 positions matching TRBD2. V lost 6 bases, J lost 8 bases, and 10 bases stayed unmatched. CDR1 is MDHEN, CDR2 SYDVKM, per germline. The CDR3 runs 14 residues. CDR3 DNA sequence: TGTGCCAGCAGAAAACTAGCGGGGACCTATAAGCAGTACTTC. Amino acid sequence: CASRKLAGTYKQYF.

The gene calls are TRBV6-2 or TRBV6-3 and TRBJ1-5; possibly TRBD1 for D (5 bases). Germline V gives CDR1 MNHEY, CDR2 SVGEGT. This CDR3 has 16 amino acids. V lost 0 bases and J lost 0, with 9 bases in between. DNA of the CDR3: TGTGCCAGCAGTTACTCGGGGCAGAGTAGCAATCAGCCCCAGCATTTT. It codes for CASSYSGQSSNQPQHF.

This clone was seen more than once but under ten times. This chain joins TRBV3-1 (or the pseudogene TRBV3-2) and TRBJ2-7; tentative D call: TRBD1 (6 bases). In germline, CDR1 is LGHDT, CDR2 YNNKEL (reference sequence). The CDR3 contains 15 residues. Trimming took off 0 bases at V and 3 bases at J, with 12 bases between the two ends. The CDR3 DNA reads as TGTGCCAGCAGCCAAGATACAGGGAGAGGCTACGAGCAGTACTTC. Its protein product is CASSQDTGRGYEQYF.

This chain connects TRBV10-2 to TRBJ1-3; 8 bases line up with TRBD1. CDR1 and CDR2 (germline): WSHSY, SAAADI. The V gene end was trimmed by 4 bases and the J gene end by 0 bases; junction bases not matched to a gene: 2. This CDR3 has 15 amino acids. The CDR3 protein is CASSGTGLSGNTIYF. The CDR3 nucleotides read TGCGCCAGCAGTGGGACAGGGCTCTCTGGAAACACCATATATTTT.